This TCR beta chain was recorded in a study of blood T cell repertoires in COVID-19. Overall study context: The United States, Italy and Spain provided the acute and convalescent COVID-19 samples.

Here immunoSEQ multiplex PCR was the method, and the copy in TCRdb shows in-frame clones only, minus some. The data contain fewer than 80,000 clones, more than 85% of them singletons. Germline CDR1 reads SEHNR; CDR2 reads FQNEAQ (reference sequence). After removal of 5 bases from V and 5 bases from J, the junction contained 11 bases not matched to a gene. This CDR3 has 15 residues. This TCR was recovered from a man aged 65 to 85 with acute or convalescent COVID-19. The chain recombines TRBV7-9 with TRBJ2-5, with 7 bases lining up with TRBD1. Specimen: peripheral blood. The CDR3 reads CASSLNRGKLETQYF. The CDR3 coding sequence is TGTGCCAGCAGCCTAAACAGGGGCAAACTCGAGACCCAGTACTTC.